Presented here are 28 T cell receptor beta chains from one specimen sequenced in a study of blood T cell repertoires in COVID-19. Only in-frame clones appear in the TCRdb table, and some are missing; sequencing was by immunoSEQ multiplex PCR. The sample has 500,000 or so clones; about 90% are singletons. Sequencing was done on a sample of PBMCs or T cells enriched from blood (not recorded which). These receptors were obtained from a woman between 18 and 30 years old who had recovered from COVID-19.

The rearrangement links TRBV5-1 to TRBJ1-2; D gene ambiguous. V was shortened by 1 base and J by 5 bases, with 18 bases between the two germline ends. The CDR3 loop spans 16 amino acids. Germline V CDR1 and CDR2: SGHRS, YFSETQ. The CDR3 spells CASSLSPGGGAYGYTF. As DNA, the CDR3 is TGCGCCAGCAGCTTGTCCCCCGGCGGCGGAGCTTATGGCTACACCTTC.

The gene calls are TRBV27 and TRBJ2-3; 7 bases line up with TRBD2. Germline CDR1 reads MNHEY; CDR2 reads SMNVEV (reference sequence). The CDR3 is 15 residues long. The trim removed 3 bases at V and 4 bases at J, leaving 7 bases unmatched. The CDR3 DNA follows: TGTGCCAGCAGTTTGAACCTGGGAGGGTCAGATACGCAGTATTTT. This encodes CASSLNLGGSDTQYF.

This chain connects TRBV5-1 to TRBJ1-1, with a possible D match to TRBD1 (5 bases). V gave up 0 bases and J gave up 6 bases, with 21 bases separating them. Germline loops: CDR1 SGHRS, CDR2 YFSETQ. The CDR3 is 17 amino acids. In nucleotides, the CDR3 is TGCGCCAGCAGCTTGGGCTCGGGGACTTCGTGGTCAGCTGAAGCTTTCTTT. Translation: CASSLGSGTSWSAEAFF.

This rearrangement joins TRBV10-3 to TRBJ1-1; D is unclear. Trimming shortened V by 0 bases and J by 5 bases, and 7 bases separated the two germline ends. Germline V gene data show CDR1 as ENHRY and CDR2 as SYGVKD. The CDR3 sequence is 13 residues long. CDR3: CAISESIETEAFF. The CDR3 DNA follows: TGTGCCATCAGTGAGTCGATAGAAACTGAAGCTTTCTTT.

As to this clone: The sample carries other DNA sequences with the same CDR3. The chain joins TRBV30 to TRBJ1-6; the D gene is possibly TRBD1 (6 bases). The germline V and J ends were trimmed by 2 bases and 7 bases, with 9 bases remaining between them. The germline CDR1 and CDR2 sequences are GTSNPN and SVGIG (reference sequence). CDR3 size: 13 residues. The CDR3 DNA sequence: TGTGCCTGGAGTACAGGGCCCAATTCACCCCTCCACTTT. This encodes CAWSTGPNSPLHF.

This chain joins TRBV5-1 and TRBJ1-2; a possible D gene is TRBD1 (6 bases). CDR1 and CDR2 from the germline V gene are SGHRS and YFSETQ. V was trimmed by 3 bases and J by 7 bases, leaving 16 bases between them. The CDR3 is 14 residues long. The CDR3: CASSSVRGKSGYTF. The CDR3 DNA reads TGCGCCAGCAGCTCCGTCAGGGGAAAGAGTGGCTACACCTTC.

This rearrangement joins TRBV2 to TRBJ1-2, with TRBD1 matching 12 bases. The CDR3 has 14 amino acids. V shed 6 bases, J shed 7 bases, and the junction held 6 bases outside the gene matches. In germline, CDR1 is SNHLY, CDR2 FYNNEI. In DNA, the CDR3 is TGTGCCAGCAGCCCCGGGACAGGGGGCGGTGGCTACACCTTC. Translated: CASSPGTGGGGYTF.

This rearrangement joins TRBV7-9 to TRBJ2-1; D possibly corresponds to TRBD2 (6 bases). This CDR3 comprises 14 residues. Per the germline V gene, CDR1 is SEHNR and CDR2 is FQNEAQ (reference sequence). V gave up 7 bases and J gave up 3 bases, with 13 bases separating them. The CDR3: CASTPRGNYNEQFF. CDR3 bases: TGTGCCAGCACCCCACGGGGGAACTACAATGAGCAGTTCTTC.

V is TRBV4-1 and J is TRBJ2-6; the match to TRBD2 covers 10 bases. The CDR3 totals 16 residues. V lost 4 bases to trimming and J lost 4 bases; unmatched junction nucleotides: 4. From germline, CDR1 is MGHRA and CDR2 YSYEKL. CDR3 DNA: TGCGCCAGCAGCCTGAGCGGGGGGGAAGGGGCCAACGTCCTGACTTTC. This sequence encodes CASSLSGGEGANVLTF.

This clone was detected a few times. CDR3: CASSRNSAVNTEAFF. In nucleotides, the CDR3 is TGTGCCAGCAGCCGCAACAGTGCCGTGAACACTGAAGCTTTCTTT. This chain joins TRBV6-5 and TRBJ1-1; D is uncertain. V gave up 6 bases and J gave up 0 bases, with 14 bases separating them. The CDR3 sequence is 15 residues long. Per the germline V gene, CDR1 is MNHEY and CDR2 is SVGAGI.

The gene calls are TRBV29-1 and TRBJ1-1; TRBD1 is a possible D gene (5 bases). Germline CDR1 reads SQVTM; CDR2 reads ANQGSEA. CDR3 length equals 12 residues. V gave up 8 bases and J gave up 1 base, with 11 bases separating them. CDR3 sequence reads: CSIGGSNTEAFF. DNA for the CDR3: TGCAGCATCGGGGGATCGAACACTGAAGCTTTCTTT.

The J gene is TRBJ2-2, the V gene TRBV2, with 8 bases lining up with TRBD2. CDR3 size: 20 residues. CDR1 is SNHLY, CDR2 FYNNEI, per germline. The trim removed 5 bases at V and 0 bases at J, leaving 17 bases unmatched. Here the CDR3 DNA reads TGTGCCAGCAGTCCGAATCCCCTGGGCCTTAGCGGGGCGAACACCGGGGAGCTGTTTTTT. Amino acids: CASSPNPLGLSGANTGELFF.

This clone was counted only a few times. The V gene is TRBV4-1, the J gene TRBJ2-5; D perhaps matches TRBD1 (5 bases). V lost 4 bases to trimming and J lost 5 bases, with 17 bases between them. The CDR3 is 15 amino acids. Per germline, CDR1 MGHRA and CDR2 YSYEKL. In DNA, the CDR3 is TGCGCCAGCAGCCCGTCAACCCAGGGCCTGGAGACCCAGTACTTC. Residues: CASSPSTQGLETQYF.

V and J are TRBV25-1 and TRBJ1-2; D remains ambiguous. The CDR3 is 16 amino acids. V was clipped by 1 base and J by 0 bases, with 12 bases between them. Germline V lookup: CDR1 MGHDK, CDR2 SYGVNS. CDR3 sequence: CASSEFSGRTNYGYTF. The CDR3 region has the DNA TGTGCCAGCAGTGAATTTAGTGGCAGGACTAACTATGGCTACACCTTC.

J is TRBJ2-5 and V is TRBV5-1; D perhaps matches TRBD1 (6 bases). This CDR3 comprises 11 residues. V lost 5 bases and J 4 bases, leaving 6 bases between the germline ends. Germline CDR1 and CDR2: SGHRS and YFSETQ. The CDR3 bases are TGCGCCAGCAGAGGGGGAGAGACCCAGTACTTC. It codes for CASRGGETQYF.

The gene calls are TRBV19 and TRBJ2-3, with 8 bases that match TRBD1. CDR1 is LNHDA and CDR2 is SQIVND in the germline V gene (reference sequence). With 9 bases clipped from V and 1 base from J, the junction kept 12 bases outside the gene matches. The CDR3 length is 16 residues. The CDR3 region is CASREQGGLGTDTQYF. In nucleotides, the CDR3 is TGTGCCAGCCGGGAACAGGGGGGACTCGGCACAGATACGCAGTATTTT.

This clone was seen once. J is TRBJ2-1 and V is TRBV12-3 or TRBV12-4, with D perhaps TRBD2 (5 bases). The V end lost 8 bases, the J end lost 10 bases, and 12 bases lay between the germline ends. The CDR3 consists of 11 residues. The CDR3 bases are TGTGCCAGCCGGAGGACTGGGGAGCAGTTCTTC. Translated, it gives CASRRTGEQFF.

The chain carries TRBV30 and TRBJ1-2; no reliable D call. Germline V CDR1 and CDR2: GTSNPN, SVGIG (reference sequence). CDR3 length: 11 amino acids. Trimming stripped 4 bases from V and 2 bases from J, with 5 bases between. CDR3 DNA: TGTGCCTGGACCCTCAACTATGGCTACACCTTC. It encodes CAWTLNYGYTF.

This chain links TRBV5-1 with TRBJ1-1, with 7 bases matching TRBD1. V gave up 9 bases and J gave up 5 bases; unmatched junction bases: 13. The germline V gene encodes CDR1 SGHRS and CDR2 YFSETQ. The CDR3 consists of 14 residues. The CDR3 DNA reads as TGCGCCACCAGACAGGGAACATCGAGAACTGAAGCTTTCTTT. Protein: CATRQGTSRTEAFF.

The chain links TRBV6-5 to TRBJ1-5; D is uncertain. With 6 bases removed from V and 3 bases from J, the gap between germline ends came to 9 bases. CDR3 size: 13 residues. CDR1 is MNHEY, CDR2 SVGAGI, per germline. The CDR3 loop is CASRPGFNQPQHF. DNA of the CDR3: TGTGCCAGCAGGCCAGGTTTCAATCAGCCCCAGCATTTT.

The chain joins TRBV11-2 to TRBJ2-1; 7 bases match TRBD1. Germline V CDR1 and CDR2: SGHAT, FQNNGV. The junction had 7 bases not matched to a gene; V was cut back by 5 bases and J by 0 bases. The CDR3 runs 16 residues. In DNA form, the CDR3 reads TGTGCCAGCAGCCCTCACAGGGACAGCTCCTACAATGAGCAGTTCTTC. Translating gives CASSPHRDSSYNEQFF.

This rearrangement joins TRBV2 to TRBJ1-4; 8 positions agree with TRBD1. V dropped 6 bases and J dropped 4; count of bases not matched to a gene: 4. Germline loops: CDR1 SNHLY, CDR2 FYNNEI. The CDR3 is 14 amino acids. The CDR3 nucleotides read TGTGCCAGCAGGAACAGGGGGGTTAATGAAAAACTGTTTTTT. Residues: CASRNRGVNEKLFF.

The genes are TRBV5-8 and TRBJ2-7, with D perhaps TRBD2 (6 bases). CDR3 size: 13 residues. Germline V gives CDR1 SGHTS, CDR2 YDEGEE. Trimming pared 2 bases from V and 5 bases from J, leaving 11 bases between. CDR3 amino acids: CASSLRGGDEQYF. CDR3 bases: TGTGCCAGCAGCTTAAGGGGAGGCGACGAGCAGTACTTC.

Regarding this clone: An end of the junction differs from the germline gene, which may be a read error. The CDR3 DNA reads as TGTGCCAGCAGTGACTCGTCTGGGCTTCTGCGCTTC. Protein sequence: CASSDSSGLLRF. The rearrangement joins TRBV6-4 to TRBJ1-2; D gene uncertain. This CDR3 has 12 amino acids. Germline CDR1 and CDR2: MRHNA and SNTAGT.

The chain carries TRBV4-2 and TRBJ1-1, with 9 bases that match TRBD1. Germline lookup yields CDR1 LGHNA and CDR2 YNFKEQ. The CDR3 length is 21 residues. The V segment lost 4 bases and the J segment 3 bases; nucleotides outside the gene matches: 24. CDR3 loop: CASSPRPGGDTGGGYYTEAFF. In DNA form, the CDR3 reads TGTGCCAGCAGCCCCCGTCCTGGGGGAGATACAGGGGGCGGGTATTACACTGAAGCTTTCTTT.

The V call is TRBV5-1, the J call TRBJ1-2, with 9 positions matching TRBD1. Germline lookup yields CDR1 SGHRS and CDR2 YFSETQ. The CDR3 is 11 residues long. J was trimmed by 7 bases and V by 9 bases; bases with no gene match: 4. This CDR3 is CATTGGSGYTF. Written as DNA, the CDR3 is TGCGCCACCACAGGGGGCTCTGGCTACACCTTC.

The CDR3 DNA reads as TGCGCCCCCCCGGGAACTGAAGCTTTCTTT. It encodes CAPPGTEAFF. The chain employs TRBV23-1 and TRBJ1-1, with D unresolved. TRBV23-1 is an ORF; its function is uncertain. V was cut by 11 bases and J by 5 bases, with 9 bases left in between. The CDR3 is 10 residues long.

The rearrangement joins TRBV12-3 or TRBV12-4 to TRBJ2-3, with 12 bases identical to TRBD2. This CDR3 spans 13 amino acids. Unmatched junction bases numbered 2, after V lost 7 bases and J lost 6 bases. CDR3 DNA: TGTGCCAGCACCGGACTAGCGGGGGATACGCAGTATTTT. Protein sequence: CASTGLAGDTQYF.